This TCR beta chain was sequenced in a study of glioma-infiltrating T cells after dendritic cell vaccination. Study as a whole: Glioblastoma patients came from Phase I and II dendritic cell vaccination trials.

Time point denoted: after dendritic cell vaccination, including at tumor progression/relapse. Fresh-frozen tumor tissue and more than two years of survival data were available for all. With respect to this clone: Its antigen is undetermined.

Regarding the study as a whole: The cohort had few patients with full blood and tumor sets.

This CDR3 is built from 15 residues. With 1 base removed from V and 7 bases from J, the gap between germline ends came to 11 bases. Germline V gene sequence: CDR1 MNHNS, CDR2 SASEGT. The data were produced by immunoSEQ multiplex PCR, yet TCRdb's version contains in-frame clones alone and is incomplete. The sample lists 90,000 to 140,000 clones, around 91% occurring once. The specimen comprised blood, sampled after dendritic cell vaccination. This chain links TRBV6-1 with TRBJ1-6; D gene unclear. The source of this sequence is a human donor with glioblastoma. In DNA, the CDR3 is TGTGCCAGCAGTGAAGAGGCAGGCCAGAATTCACCCCTCCACTTT. As protein: CASSEEAGQNSPLHF.